This record covers a single T cell receptor (beta chain). Its antigen is currently unknown. Trimming removed 3 bases from V and 5 bases from J, with 17 bases in between. The CDR3 covers 16 residues. Germline V gives CDR1 SGHRS, CDR2 YFSETQ. These data originate in a study of cytomegalovirus exposure and HLA in healthy donors. Study findings and constraints: In an earlier analysis, productive rearrangement rates for most beta V segments clustered near 87% or 30%.

The primer mix had 60 Vbeta and 13 Jbeta primers. Clones were sequenced by immunoSEQ multiplex PCR, and TCRdb holds only the in-frame ones, with some missing. The sample contains 110,000 to 150,000 clones, 77% of which appear only once. The TCR comes from a male donor in good health and CMV-seronegative. The gene calls are TRBV5-1 and TRBJ2-2; a weak D match, TRBD2 (5 bases). Material for sequencing was PBMCs. The CDR3 DNA follows: TGCGCCAGCAGCTCCGGACGGTCCGAGCGGACCGGGGAGCTGTTTTTT. Translation gives CASSSGRSERTGELFF. Variable domain in full (rest from reference TRBV5-1 and TRBJ2-2): KAGVTQTPRYLIKTRGQQVTLSCSPISGHRSVSWYQQTPGQGLQFLFEYFSETQRNKGNFPGRFSGRQFSNSRSEMNVSTLELGDSALYLCASSSGRSERTGELFFGEGSRLTVL.